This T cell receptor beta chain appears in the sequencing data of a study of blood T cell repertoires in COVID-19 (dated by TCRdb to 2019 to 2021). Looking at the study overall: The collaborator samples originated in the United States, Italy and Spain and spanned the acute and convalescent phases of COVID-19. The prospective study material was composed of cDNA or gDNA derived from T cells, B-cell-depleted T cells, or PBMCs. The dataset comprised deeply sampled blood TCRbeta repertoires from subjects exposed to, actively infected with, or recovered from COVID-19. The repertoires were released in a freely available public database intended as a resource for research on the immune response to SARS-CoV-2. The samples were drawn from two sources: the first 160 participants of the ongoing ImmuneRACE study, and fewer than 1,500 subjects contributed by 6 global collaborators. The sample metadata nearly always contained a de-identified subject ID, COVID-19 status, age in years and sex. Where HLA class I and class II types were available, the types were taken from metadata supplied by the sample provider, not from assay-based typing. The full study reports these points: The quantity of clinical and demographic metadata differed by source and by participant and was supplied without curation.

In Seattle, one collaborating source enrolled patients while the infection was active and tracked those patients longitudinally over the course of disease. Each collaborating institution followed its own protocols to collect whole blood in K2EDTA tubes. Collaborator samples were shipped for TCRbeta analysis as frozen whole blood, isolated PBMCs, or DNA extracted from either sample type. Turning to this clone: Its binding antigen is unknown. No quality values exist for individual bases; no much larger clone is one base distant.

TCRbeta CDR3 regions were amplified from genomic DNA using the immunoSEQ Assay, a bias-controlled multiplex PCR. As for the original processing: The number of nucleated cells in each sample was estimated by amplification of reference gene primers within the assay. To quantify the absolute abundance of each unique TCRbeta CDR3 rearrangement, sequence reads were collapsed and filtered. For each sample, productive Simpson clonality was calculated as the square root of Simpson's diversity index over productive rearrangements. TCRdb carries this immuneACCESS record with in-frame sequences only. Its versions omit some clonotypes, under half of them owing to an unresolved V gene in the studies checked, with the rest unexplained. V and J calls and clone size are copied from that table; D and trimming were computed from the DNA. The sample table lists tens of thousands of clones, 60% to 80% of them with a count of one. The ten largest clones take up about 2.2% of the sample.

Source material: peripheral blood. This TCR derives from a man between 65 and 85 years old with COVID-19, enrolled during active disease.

CDR3 loop: CASSFGQGFSASTDTQYF. The nucleotides read TGCGCCAGCAGCTTCGGCCAGGGTTTTTCGGCTAGCACAGATACGCAGTATTTT. The rearrangement joined TRBV5-1 to TRBJ2-3, with TRBD1 as a weak D call on 5 bases. V gives up 2 bases and J gives up 0 bases, and the segment between their germline ends measures 19 bases. CDR1 and CDR2, looked up from the germline V gene, are SGHRS and YFSETQ. The CDR3, cysteine through phenylalanine, is 18 amino acids long. The entry retains the CDR3 DNA only, 54 bases that are in frame from base 1.